Each of the 16 T cell receptor beta chains below was sequenced from the same sample in a study of blood T cell repertoires in COVID-19. Only in-frame clones appear in the TCRdb table, and some are missing; sequencing was by immunoSEQ multiplex PCR. This sample has about 200,000 clones, with approximately 85% found just once. The sample comprised peripheral blood. These receptors came from a woman older than 75 with COVID-19, enrolled during active disease.

J is TRBJ2-1 and V is TRBV5-1; maybe TRBD2 (6 bases). Germline loops: CDR1 SGHRS, CDR2 YFSETQ. This CDR3 has 16 amino acids. V dropped 1 base and J dropped 5 bases, with 16 bases sitting between them. The CDR3 spells CASSLSREFGDNEQFF. CDR3 sequence (DNA): TGCGCCAGCAGCTTGTCACGGGAGTTCGGAGACAATGAGCAGTTCTTC.

This sequence joins TRBV6-1 and TRBJ1-6; D might be TRBD1 (5 bases). Trimming took 3 bases from V and 7 from J, leaving 10 bases between them. The CDR3 has 14 amino acids. Germline V gives CDR1 MNHNS, CDR2 SASEGT. The CDR3 protein is CASSEVTDNSPLHF. In DNA, the CDR3 is TGTGCCAGCAGTGAGGTGACAGACAATTCACCCCTCCACTTT.

The chain couples TRBV4-2 to TRBJ2-5, with D unclear. Trimming took off 0 bases at V and 5 bases at J, with 10 bases between the two ends. Germline V gene sequence: CDR1 LGHNA, CDR2 YNFKEQ. The CDR3 runs to 14 residues. The CDR3 spells CASSQDPSSETQYF. CDR3 DNA sequence: TGTGCCAGCAGCCAAGACCCTAGTTCGGAGACCCAGTACTTC.

The V call is TRBV19, the J call TRBJ1-2, with 9 nucleotides matching TRBD1. The CDR3 loop spans 15 amino acids. Germline lookup yields CDR1 LNHDA and CDR2 SQIVND (reference sequence). V lost 5 bases to trimming and J lost 8 bases; unmatched junction nucleotides: 12. The CDR3 DNA follows: TGTGCCAGTAGTTCCCAATCGACAGGGGGGCTCGGCTACACCTTC. Amino acid sequence: CASSSQSTGGLGYTF.

This clone is a singleton in its sample. The genes are TRBV5-6 and TRBJ2-1; D gene uncertain. From germline, CDR1 is SGHDT and CDR2 YYEEEE. The V end was cut by 3 bases, the J end by 10 bases, with 14 bases between. This CDR3 is built from 13 residues. The CDR3 protein is CASSSLPSEEQFF. For the CDR3, the DNA is TGTGCCAGCAGCTCCCTCCCTTCCGAGGAGCAGTTCTTC.

V gene TRBV6-5 combines with J gene TRBJ2-6; unclear D gene. The CDR3 is made up of 16 amino acids. V dropped 0 bases and J dropped 0 bases, with 6 bases sitting between them. In germline, CDR1 is MNHEY, CDR2 SVGAGI. The CDR3 DNA reads as TGTGCCAGCAGTTACTCGCTATCCTCTGGGGCCAACGTCCTGACTTTC. Translating gives CASSYSLSSGANVLTF.

This clone was detected only a few times. V and J are TRBV5-1 and TRBJ1-1; D is ambiguous. Germline V gives CDR1 SGHRS, CDR2 YFSETQ. The CDR3 is made up of 16 amino acids. The ends were cut back, 2 bases at V and 0 bases at J, with 14 bases in the middle. The CDR3 region is CASSFERGSMNTEAFF. CDR3 bases: TGCGCCAGCAGCTTCGAGCGGGGAAGCATGAACACTGAAGCTTTCTTT. Full variable domain (outside the CDR3, taken from reference TRBV5-1 and TRBJ1-1): KAGVTQTPRYLIKTRGQQVTLSCSPISGHRSVSWYQQTPGQGLQFLFEYFSETQRNKGNFPGRFSGRQFSNSRSEMNVSTLELGDSALYLCASSFERGSMNTEAFFGQGTRLTVV.

V gene TRBV6-5 combines with J gene TRBJ2-5; tentatively, D is TRBD1 (6 bases). Germline-derived CDR1 and CDR2 are MNHEY and SVGAGI. The ends were cut back, 6 bases at V and 4 bases at J, with 15 bases in the middle. The CDR3 is 14 amino acids. CDR3 nucleotide sequence: TGTGCCAGCAGCAAAAACAGGGTAGGAGAGACCCAGTACTTC. It is translated as CASSKNRVGETQYF.

This clone came up once. This chain joins TRBV5-1 and TRBJ1-1, with a possible D match to TRBD1 (5 bases). CDR1 and CDR2 (germline): SGHRS, YFSETQ. This CDR3 spans 17 amino acids. The V and J ends lost 2 bases and 1 base respectively, with 18 bases between them. Written as DNA, the CDR3 is TGCGCCAGCAGCTTCTACCCCCGGGGGACGGGGAACACTGAAGCTTTCTTT. It translates to CASSFYPRGTGNTEAFF.

The J gene is TRBJ2-2, the V gene TRBV6-6; no definite D call. The CDR3 runs 12 residues. Between the trimmed V and J ends, which lost 7 bases and 1 base, there was a span of 4 bases. Germline V CDR1 and CDR2: MNHNY, SVGAGI (reference sequence). The CDR3 region has the DNA TGTGCCAGCACCCGGAACACCGGGGAGCTGTTTTTT. Translation: CASTRNTGELFF.

This clone was seen a few times. This chain links TRBV6-2 or TRBV6-3 with TRBJ2-7; 9 positions agree with TRBD1. V dropped 2 bases and J dropped 3; count of bases not matched to a gene: 2. CDR1 is MNHEY, CDR2 SVGEGT, per germline. This CDR3 contains 14 residues. This CDR3 is CASSYNRGLYEQYF. The CDR3 DNA follows: TGTGCCAGCAGTTACAACAGGGGGCTCTACGAGCAGTACTTC.

The sample holds one count of this clone. The chain uses TRBV4-1 and TRBJ2-2; TRBD1 matches 8 bases. J lost 5 bases, V lost 4 bases, and 9 bases had no gene match. The CDR3 spans 16 residues. Germline CDR1 MGHRA, CDR2 YSYEKL. As DNA, the CDR3 is TGCGCCAGCAGCCCCCAGGGGGCCTCGGGGACCGGGGAGCTGTTTTTT. Translating it yields CASSPQGASGTGELFF.

This chain links TRBV5-1 with TRBJ2-7; TRBD2 agrees at 10 bases. CDR3 size: 15 residues. Germline assignment: CDR1 SGHRS and CDR2 YFSETQ. V was clipped by 4 bases and J by 2 bases; unmatched bases: 6. The CDR3 here is CASSIGLAATYEQYF. The DNA for the CDR3 is TGCGCCAGCAGCATAGGACTAGCGGCCACCTACGAGCAGTACTTC.

The V call is TRBV18, the J call TRBJ2-7; D may be TRBD2 (5 bases). The germline CDR1 and CDR2 sequences are KGHSH and LQKENI. Trimming removed 6 bases at V and 6 bases at J, with 12 bases between. CDR3 size: 12 residues. CDR3 amino acids: CASSKGGLEQYF. The CDR3 nucleotides are TGTGCCAGCTCGAAAGGAGGTCTCGAGCAGTACTTC.

The chain recombines TRBV4-1 with TRBJ1-2; D unclear. V gave up 0 bases and J gave up 7 bases, with 9 bases separating them. CDR3 length: 13 amino acids. The germline gives CDR1 MGHRA, CDR2 YSYEKL. CDR3 residues: CASSQEKFGGYTF. DNA of the CDR3: TGCGCCAGCAGCCAAGAGAAGTTCGGTGGCTACACCTTC.

The gene calls are TRBV6-4 and TRBJ2-2; 8 bases line up with TRBD1. Looked up from germline, CDR1 is MRHNA and CDR2 is SNTAGT. Germline trimming cut 8 bases from V and 5 bases from J; bases unmatched to any gene: 7. This CDR3 is 14 amino acids long. The CDR3 bases are TGTGCCAGCTCCGGACAGGGCGGAACCGGGGAGCTGTTTTTT. Translation gives CASSGQGGTGELFF.